These T cell receptor beta chains were read from a single sample in a study of Ad26.COV2.S vaccination and SARS-CoV-2 variants. TCRdb's table, derived via immunoSEQ multiplex PCR, lists solely in-frame clones and lacks some. Of some 450,000 clones in the sample, 90% are singletons; the top ten hold around 4.2%. The material was peripheral blood, obtained in a trial of Ad26.COV2.S vaccine versus placebo. The receptor source for this set is a person between 18 and 60 years old who received the Ad26.COV2.S COVID-19 vaccine or a placebo. Both conserved end residues are part of each CDR3. A D gene is named only where the DNA matches it firmly. Size values are once, few and many counts, or a class for expanded clones, and some rows have none.

v_gene,d_gene,j_gene,abundance,CDR3nt,CDR3aa
TRBV6-5,.,TRBJ1-1,.,TGTGCCAGCAGACAACCTGGGGGAGGGGGTGGAGCTTTCTTT,CASRQPGGGGGAFF
TRBV14,.,TRBJ2-5,.,TGTGCCAGCAGCCAAGATGGGCTAGTCATAGAGACCCAGTACTTC,CASSQDGLVIETQYF
TRBV7-2,.,TRBJ2-3,.,TGTGCCAGCAGCGGCCGGTATGGGGCTAGAGATACGCAGTATTTT,CASSGRYGARDTQYF
TRBV19,TRBD2,TRBJ2-3,.,TGTGCCAGTAGTATGAGCGGGAACACAGATACGCAGTATTTT,CASSMSGNTDTQYF
TRBV6-5,.,TRBJ2-3,.,TGTGCCAGCATACAAGGGGGCGCGGGGGATACGCAGTATTTT,CASIQGGAGDTQYF
TRBV18,.,TRBJ2-2,once,TGTGCCAGCTCACCGCTAGGTTCCGGCGGGGAGCTGTTTTTT,CASSPLGSGGELFF
TRBV3-1/TRBV3-2,.,TRBJ1-1,once,TGTGCCAGCAGACCCGGACTGAACACTGAAGCTTTCTTT,CASRPGLNTEAFF
TRBV27,.,TRBJ2-4,once,TGTGCCAGCAGTTTACCAGGGGAGAAAAACATTCAGTACTTC,CASSLPGEKNIQYF
TRBV2,.,TRBJ2-7,.,TGTGCCAGCAGTGCACGTCCTCGATCCTACGAGCAGTACTTC,CASSARPRSYEQYF
TRBV7-8,TRBD2,TRBJ2-3,.,TGTGCCAGCAGCTTAGCGCACTGGACTAGCGGGAGCACAGATACGCAGTATTTT,CASSLAHWTSGSTDTQYF
TRBV6-2/TRBV6-3,.,TRBJ1-1,.,TGTGCCAGCAGTTACAAGGAAAGCACTGAAGCTTTCTTT,CASSYKESTEAFF
TRBV13,TRBD1,TRBJ2-2,.,TGTGCCAGCAGCTTAGGACGGGGACAGAACGCCGGGGAGCTGTTTTTT,CASSLGRGQNAGELFF
TRBV19,TRBD1,TRBJ2-2,.,TGTGCCAGTACTCTAGGACAGGGGAGTCGCACCGGGGAGCTGTTTTTT,CASTLGQGSRTGELFF
TRBV2,.,TRBJ1-3,.,TGTGCCAGCAGTGACAGGGTCACTGGAAACACCATATATTTT,CASSDRVTGNTIYF
TRBV7-6,TRBD2,TRBJ2-1,.,TGTGCCAGCAGCTTAACCCCGGGACTAGCATTCAATGAGCAGTTCTTC,CASSLTPGLAFNEQFF
TRBV12-3/TRBV12-4,.,TRBJ2-2,.,TGTGCCAGCAGTAGAAGGGGGGCCGGGGAGCTGTTTTTT,CASSRRGAGELFF
TRBV6-1,TRBD1,TRBJ1-6,few,TGTGCCAGCAGTGACCGGGACAGGGGTAATTCACCCCTCCACTTT,CASSDRDRGNSPLHF
TRBV19,TRBD2,TRBJ2-2,.,TGTGCCAGTAGGGCGGGAGAAAACGGCGGGGAGCTGTTTTTT,CASRAGENGGELFF
TRBV3-1/TRBV3-2,TRBD2,TRBJ2-3,.,TGTGCCAGCAGCCAAGGGGCGGGAGGCGGCACAGATACGCAGTATTTT,CASSQGAGGGTDTQYF
TRBV3-1/TRBV3-2,.,TRBJ2-3,.,TGTGCCAGCAGCCAAGGACCACGGGGCACAGATACGCAGTATTTT,CASSQGPRGTDTQYF
TRBV4-3,TRBD2,TRBJ2-7,.,TGCACCAGCAGCCAAGAAGCGGGACTAGCGGGTTCTATCTACGAGCAGTACTTC,CTSSQEAGLAGSIYEQYF
TRBV27,.,TRBJ2-7,.,TGTGCCAGCAGTTTATACCAGGGGACTCTCTACGAGCAGTACTTC,CASSLYQGTLYEQYF
TRBV13,.,TRBJ2-6,.,TGTGCCAGCAGTCCTACCGACTGGAACTCTGGGGCCAACGTCCTGACTTTC,CASSPTDWNSGANVLTF
TRBV27,TRBD2,TRBJ2-5,.,TGTGCCAGCAGTTCCCCCGAGCTAGCGGCGTACCAAGAGACCCAGTACTTC,CASSSPELAAYQETQYF
TRBV7-6,.,TRBJ1-4,.,TGTGCCAGCAGCCAAGGGGAAAAACTGTTTTTT,CASSQGEKLFF
TRBV28,TRBD1,TRBJ1-5,once,TGTGCCAGCAGACACGGGACAGGGGGTAATCAGCCCCAGCATTTT,CASRHGTGGNQPQHF
TRBV27,.,TRBJ2-1,once,TGTGCCAGCAGTCGAACATGGGATGAGCAGTTCTTC,CASSRTWDEQFF
TRBV3-1/TRBV3-2,.,TRBJ1-2,.,TGTGCCAGCAGCGTTGGTGACTATGGCTACACCTTC,CASSVGDYGYTF
TRBV28,.,TRBJ2-1,.,TGTGCCAGCAAGGACGGGAGCGACTCCTACAATGAGCAGTTCTTC,CASKDGSDSYNEQFF
TRBV7-8,TRBD1,TRBJ1-5,.,TGTGCCAGCAGCTCCGACAGGGCAGGAAATCAGCCCCAGCATTTT,CASSSDRAGNQPQHF
TRBV9,TRBD2,TRBJ2-3,.,TGTGCCAGCACGGAGACTAGCGGGAGGGCCCCAGATACGCAGTATTTT,CASTETSGRAPDTQYF
TRBV5-8,.,TRBJ2-7,.,TGTGCCAGCAGCCCAACACTAGACCGGCTCTTCGGATACGAGCAGTACTTC,CASSPTLDRLFGYEQYF
TRBV9,.,TRBJ2-7,.,TGTGCCAGCAGCTCCGACGATATGACGGGAGAGCAGTACTTC,CASSSDDMTGEQYF
TRBV24-1,.,TRBJ1-4,.,TGTGCCACCAGTGAGGCCGAGAATGAAAAACTGTTTTTT,CATSEAENEKLFF
TRBV18,.,TRBJ2-5,.,TGTGCCAGCTCCCAAAAAGAGACCCAGTACTTC,CASSQKETQYF
TRBV10-3,.,TRBJ2-7,.,TGTGCCATCAGTGAAAACATGGGGTCCAGGGGCGAGCAGTACTTC,CAISENMGSRGEQYF
TRBV5-6,.,TRBJ2-7,.,TGTGCCAGCACCAAGACTAATCCTAACGAGCAGTACTTC,CASTKTNPNEQYF
TRBV4-1,.,TRBJ2-3,.,TGCGCCAGCAGCCAAGATAGGGCTAGCACAGATACGCAGTATTTT,CASSQDRASTDTQYF
TRBV19,.,TRBJ1-2,few,TGTGCCAGTACGTGGGACCGAAACGACTATGGCTACACCTTC,CASTWDRNDYGYTF
TRBV7-8,.,TRBJ2-1,.,TGTGCCAGCAGCTTCCGGGAGTACAATGAGCAGTTCTTC,CASSFREYNEQFF
TRBV7-9,TRBD1,TRBJ1-3,.,TGTGCCAGCAGCTTAGGGGACAGACTGCACTCTGGAAACACCATATATTTT,CASSLGDRLHSGNTIYF
TRBV28,.,TRBJ2-3,.,TGTGCCAGCAACCTGCGGGTGAACACAGATACGCAGTATTTT,CASNLRVNTDTQYF
TRBV6-2/TRBV6-3,.,TRBJ1-1,.,TGTGCCAGCAGCTTCGGGACGAACACTGAAGCTTTCTTT,CASSFGTNTEAFF
TRBV20-1,TRBD2,TRBJ2-2,.,TGCAGTGCTAGTATCCTAGCGGGGCCGAACACCGGGGAGCTGTTTTTT,CSASILAGPNTGELFF
TRBV27,.,TRBJ2-2,once,TGTGCCAGCAGTTTCATAGGGCCTGGGGAGCTGTTTTTT,CASSFIGPGELFF
TRBV6-2/TRBV6-3,.,TRBJ1-1,.,TGTGCCAGCAGCACTGCCATTGAAGCTTTCTTT,CASSTAIEAFF
TRBV15,.,TRBJ2-1,.,TGTGCCACCAGCGGGGACTCCTACAATGAGCAGTTCTTC,CATSGDSYNEQFF
TRBV4-2,.,TRBJ2-7,.,TGTGCCAGCAGCCAAGAATGGGGACGGCCCAACGAGCAGTACTTC,CASSQEWGRPNEQYF
TRBV4-3,TRBD2,TRBJ2-1,.,TGCGCCAGCAGCCAAGAAGGAACTAGCGGGAGCGATGAGCAGTTCTTC,CASSQEGTSGSDEQFF